These T cell receptor beta chains were read from a single sample in a study of molecular identifiers for immune sequencing clone quantification. TCRdb fed the PCR reads into MiXCR, producing one record per CDR3 protein. Of about 10,000 distinct CDR3 sequences listed, roughly a sixth are singletons. Sequencing was performed on naive CD8+ T cells from blood, with Jurkat cell RNA spiked in. The receptors come from a human donor in good health. Some libraries in this study had Jurkat cell RNA spiked in. Each CDR3 is given with its conserved first and last residue. Each record gives: D gene, J gene, V gene, clone size, CDR3 DNA, CDR3 protein. D genes are given only for firm matches. Not every row has a clone size; where given, it reads once, few, many or a size class.

>TRBD2|TRBJ2-3|TRBV20-1|medium-sized
TGCAGTGCTAGAGCACCGGGACTAGCGGGAGGGCCAGATACGCAGTATTTT
CSARAPGLAGGPDTQYF
>TRBD1|TRBJ2-4|TRBV7-9|many
TGTGCCAGCAGCTCACAGGGGGCGCGGAACATTCAGTACTTC
CASSSQGARNIQYF
>TRBD1|TRBJ2-2|TRBV29-1|few
TGCAGCGACCGGGACAGGGTCACCGGGGAGCTGTTTTTT
CSDRDRVTGELFF
>TRBD2|TRBJ2-1|TRBV9|-
TGTGCCAGCAGCCCCCCGGGAGCGGGGGCCTCCAATGAGCAGTTCTTC
CASSPPGAGASNEQFF
>TRBD2|TRBJ2-5|TRBV4-3|medium-sized
TGCGCCAGCAGCCAAGGGGCGGGAGTAGGGGAGACCCAGTACTTC
CASSQGAGVGETQYF
>TRBD1|TRBJ1-2|TRBV27|medium-sized
TGTGCCAGCAGTTTATTAGGGACAGTGAGCGGCTACACCTTC
CASSLLGTVSGYTF
>-|TRBJ2-3|TRBV12-5|-
TGTGCTAGTGGTTTGGGCGGCTACACAGATACGCAGTATTTT
CASGLGGYTDTQYF
>-|TRBJ2-7|TRBV25-1|medium-sized
TGTGCCAGCAGTGACGCGCCAGGGGCCTACGAGCAGTACTTC
CASSDAPGAYEQYF
>-|TRBJ2-7|TRBV6-5|medium-sized
TGTGCCAGCAGTAGAGGACCCGAGCAGTACTTC
CASSRGPEQYF
>TRBD2|TRBJ2-1|TRBV29-1|many
TGCAGCGTTGAAGATTCTGTACTAGCGACTGAGCAGTTCTTC
CSVEDSVLATEQFF
>-|TRBJ1-6|TRBV5-6|-
TGTGCCAGCAGCTTGGCCCTCGGGGAGACCCACTTT
CASSLALGETHF
>-|TRBJ2-5|TRBV27|medium-sized
TGTGCCAGCAGTTTAGCGCGCCTGAGGGAGACCCAGTACTTC
CASSLARLRETQYF
>-|TRBJ1-5|TRBV12-3/TRBV12-4|medium-sized
TGTGCCAGCAGTTTAGGACAGCACAATCAGCCCCAGCATTTT
CASSLGQHNQPQHF
>TRBD1|TRBJ1-1|TRBV7-9|many
TGTGCCAGCAGCTTAACGCAGGGGGTGCCAATGAACACTGAAGCTTTCTTT
CASSLTQGVPMNTEAFF
>-|TRBJ2-5|TRBV27|medium-sized
TGTGCCAGCAGTCCTCAAAATGTTAGAGAGACCCAGTACTTC
CASSPQNVRETQYF
>-|TRBJ1-1|TRBV25-1|-
TGTGCCAGCAGTGAATACGAGGGCACTGAAGCTTTCTTT
CASSEYEGTEAFF
>-|TRBJ2-7|TRBV20-1|-
TGCAGTGCTAGGGATGTCCAAACGGCAAAGTACGAGCGGTACTTC
CSARDVQTAKYERYF
>TRBD2|TRBJ2-1|TRBV6-5|few
TGTGCCAGCAGTTACCTAGGACTAGCGGGAATCCTGCTCTTC
CASSYLGLAGILLF
>-|TRBJ2-7|TRBV28|medium-sized
TGTGCCAGCAGTTTTCAGGGGGAGCGGGCCGAGCAGTACTTC
CASSFQGERAEQYF
>-|TRBJ1-1|TRBV28|medium-sized
TGTGCCACCTCTGCTCCGAACACTGAAGCTTTCTTT
CATSAPNTEAFF
>-|TRBJ2-3|TRBV7-6|medium-sized
TGTGCCAGCAGCCAGGACGGTGAGGGGATCGCAGATACGCAGTATTTT
CASSQDGEGIADTQYF
>-|TRBJ2-2|TRBV13|medium-sized
TGTGCCAGCAGCTCGACCTATTCCACCGGGGAGCTGTTTTTT
CASSSTYSTGELFF
>-|TRBJ2-6|TRBV27|-
TGTGCCAGCAGTCCATACGGAGCTTCTGGGGCCAACGTCCTGACTTTC
CASSPYGASGANVLTF
>TRBD1|TRBJ1-5|TRBV7-9|many
TGTGCCAGCAGCTCCCGGGACAGTAATCAGCCCCAGCATTTT
CASSSRDSNQPQHF
>-|TRBJ1-1|TRBV29-1|few
TGCAGCGCCGTCGGGAACACTGAAGCTTTCTTT
CSAVGNTEAFF
>-|TRBJ2-1|TRBV7-3|-
TGTGCCAGCAGCTCCCTGGCGGGAAGCTCCTACAATGAGCAGTTCTTC
CASSSLAGSSYNEQFF
>-|TRBJ2-3|TRBV6-2/TRBV6-3|medium-sized
TGTGCCAGCACCCTACTTGGACCTCGGGGCACAGATACGCAGTATTTT
CASTLLGPRGTDTQYF
>TRBD2|TRBJ2-2|TRBV10-3|-
TGTGCCATCAGTGAGGACGGACTAGCGGGAGCGGCCGGGGAGCTGTTTTTT
CAISEDGLAGAAGELFF
>TRBD2|TRBJ2-7|TRBV6-1|medium-sized
TGTGCCAGCCACCTAGCGGAAGCCTACGAGCAGTACTTC
CASHLAEAYEQYF
>TRBD1|TRBJ1-1|TRBV15|medium-sized
TGTGCCACCAGCAGAGCCCTGCAGGGGGGCGAAGCTTTCTTT
CATSRALQGGEAFF
>-|TRBJ1-2|TRBV5-4|many
TGTGCCAGCAGCTTGGACGGGGGAGAGATCTATGGCTACACCTTC
CASSLDGGEIYGYTF
>TRBD2|TRBJ2-3|TRBV11-2|many
TGTGCCAGCAGCTTTCTAGCGGGAGTGACAGATACGCAGTATTTT
CASSFLAGVTDTQYF
>-|TRBJ2-7|TRBV3-1|-
TGTGCCAGCAGCTTTGGAGGGGCAGCGGCGACCTACGAGCAGCACTTC
CASSFGGAAATYEQHF
>-|TRBJ1-5|TRBV19|-
TGTGCCACCAGTGATCCGGGGACACTCGCTTATAGCAATCAGCCCCAGCATTTT
CATSDPGTLAYSNQPQHF
>-|TRBJ1-1|TRBV30|medium-sized
TGTGCCTGGAGATTCCGGACAGCCGACGAAGCTTTCTTT
CAWRFRTADEAFF
>-|TRBJ1-2|TRBV7-9|medium-sized
TGTGCCAGCAGCTCCTTCCCCCAACCGGGGGACTATGGCTACACCTTC
CASSSFPQPGDYGYTF
>TRBD2|TRBJ2-5|TRBV28|medium-sized
TGTGCCAGCAGTCCTCGGGAGGCCGGTGCGGAGACCCAGTACTTC
CASSPREAGAETQYF
>-|TRBJ2-2|TRBV6-6|many
TGTGCCAGCAGACTAAAGAACACCGGGGAGCTGTTTTTT
CASRLKNTGELFF
>-|TRBJ1-1|TRBV9|many
TGTGCCAGCAGCGCGGGGGGTGAAGCTTTCTTT
CASSAGGEAFF
>TRBD2|TRBJ2-7|TRBV19|once
TGTGCCAGTAGTAGTGCGGGAGCTCTATACGAGCAGTACTTC
CASSSAGALYEQYF
>TRBD2|TRBJ2-5|TRBV6-5|-
TGTACCAGCAGTTACACTAGCGGGAAAGAGACCCAGTACTTC
CTSSYTSGKETQYF
>-|TRBJ1-1|TRBV29-1|medium-sized
TGCAGCGGGAAGGTGAACACTGAAGCTTTCTTT
CSGKVNTEAFF
>-|TRBJ2-5|TRBV28|medium-sized
TGTGCCAGCCTCAAGGAGTACCAAGAGACCCAGTACTTC
CASLKEYQETQYF
>-|TRBJ2-3|TRBV30|medium-sized
TGTGCCTGGAGTTTCAGGACAGCCACAGATACGCAGTATTTT
CAWSFRTATDTQYF
>TRBD2|TRBJ2-7|TRBV4-2|medium-sized
TGTGCCAGCAGCCAAGATATAGCGGGAGGGCCCTACGAGCAGTACTTC
CASSQDIAGGPYEQYF
>-|TRBJ1-2|TRBV28|-
TGTGCCAGCAGTTTACGGACAAGACTAGATGGCTACACCTTC
CASSLRTRLDGYTF
>-|TRBJ2-7|TRBV10-3|few
TGTGCCATCAGTGAGTCTGGCGGGAACACTGAGCAGTACTTC
CAISESGGNTEQYF
>TRBD1|TRBJ1-1|TRBV2|medium-sized
TGTGCCAGCAAGGCGGGAGGGGGCCCACTAAACACTGAAGCTTTCTTT
CASKAGGGPLNTEAFF
>-|TRBJ2-7|TRBV25-1|many
TGTGCCAGCAGTGTTGGGGGTCTTGGCTACGAGCAGTACTTC
CASSVGGLGYEQYF
>TRBD2|TRBJ2-5|TRBV24-1|-
TGTGCCACCAGTGAGATTGCTAGCGGGGGAGGGGGCCAAGAGACCCAGTACTTC
CATSEIASGGGGQETQYF
>-|TRBJ2-1|TRBV7-8|-
TGTGCCAGCAGCGGACTTATCAATGAGCAGTTCTTC
CASSGLINEQFF
>TRBD2|TRBJ2-1|TRBV24-1|medium-sized
TGTGCCACCTCTCGACTAGCTCGACCTGAGCAGTTCTTC
CATSRLARPEQFF
>-|TRBJ2-7|TRBV4-1|-
TGCGCCAGCAGCCAAGAGGCCCTAATCTACGAGCAGTACTTC
CASSQEALIYEQYF
>-|TRBJ2-7|TRBV29-1|medium-sized
TGCAGCGCCCGACACAGCTCCTACGAGCAGTACTTC
CSARHSSYEQYF
>-|TRBJ2-1|TRBV11-3|few
TGTGCCAGCAGCTTAGTCGGGAGCTCCTACAATGAGCAGTTCTTC
CASSLVGSSYNEQFF
>-|TRBJ2-7|TRBV25-1|medium-sized
TGTGCCAGCAGTGAATATAGGTCCGAGCAGTACTTC
CASSEYRSEQYF
>-|TRBJ2-3|TRBV7-9|medium-sized
TGTGCCAGCAGCGGCTTTGCGGTCACACCCGACACAGATACGCAGTATTTT
CASSGFAVTPDTDTQYF
>-|TRBJ2-1|TRBV11-2|many
TGTGCCAGCAGCTCCGCACTAGGCTATGAGCAGTTCTTC
CASSSALGYEQFF
>-|TRBJ2-5|TRBV5-1|medium-sized
TGCGCCAGCAGCTTGGAGTTCCCTTTCCAAGAGACCCAGTACTTC
CASSLEFPFQETQYF
>-|TRBJ1-1|TRBV29-1|medium-sized
TGCAGCGTGCGCCACAGCACGGAGGAAGCTTTCTTT
CSVRHSTEEAFF